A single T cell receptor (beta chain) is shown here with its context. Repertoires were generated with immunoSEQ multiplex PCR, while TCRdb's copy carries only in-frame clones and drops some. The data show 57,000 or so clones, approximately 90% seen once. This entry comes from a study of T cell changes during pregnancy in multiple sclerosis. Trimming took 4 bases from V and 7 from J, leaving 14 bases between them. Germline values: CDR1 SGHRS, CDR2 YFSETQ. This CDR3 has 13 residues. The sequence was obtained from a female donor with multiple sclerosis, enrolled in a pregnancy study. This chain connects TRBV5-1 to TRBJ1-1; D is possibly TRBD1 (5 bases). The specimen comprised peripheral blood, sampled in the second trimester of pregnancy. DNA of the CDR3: TGCGCCAGCAGCCCAGGATGGGGCGGTGAAGCTTTCTTT. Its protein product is CASSPGWGGEAFF. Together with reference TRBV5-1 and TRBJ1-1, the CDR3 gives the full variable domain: KAGVTQTPRYLIKTRGQQVTLSCSPISGHRSVSWYQQTPGQGLQFLFEYFSETQRNKGNFPGRFSGRQFSNSRSEMNVSTLELGDSALYLCASSPGWGGEAFFGQGTRLTVV.